The clone carrying this TCR beta chain was seen once. The sample originates from a study of blood T cell repertoires in COVID-19. The V gene's germline CDR1 is MDHEN and CDR2 SYDVKM. This CDR3 has 15 amino acids. The J segment lost 6 bases and the V segment lost 4 bases, leaving 7 bases of the junction unmatched. Measured with immunoSEQ multiplex PCR; TCRdb has only the in-frame clones, and not every one. In the table there are hundreds of thousands of clones, around 86% of which are singletons. The age range of participants was 18 to 89 years, with residence in about two dozen US areas. Sequencing input: PBMCs or T cells enriched from blood (not recorded which). The genes are TRBV28 and TRBJ2-2; 8 bases fit TRBD1. This TCR was sampled from a man between 18 and 29 years old who had recovered from COVID-19. The CDR3 DNA sequence: TGTGCCAGCAGTTCCTCGGCACAGGGGGCCGGGGAGCTGTTTTTT. Translating it yields CASSSSAQGAGELFF. The whole variable domain, filled in from reference TRBV28 and TRBJ2-2, reads DVKVTQSSRYLVKRTGEKVFLECVQDMDHENMFWYRQDPGLGLRLIYFSYDVKMKEKGDIPEGYSVSREKKERFSLILESASTNQTSMYLCASSSSAQGAGELFFGEGSRLTVL.